The sequence of this T cell receptor beta chain was determined in a study of blood T cell repertoires in COVID-19. Study overall: Sites in the United States, Italy and Spain provided acute and convalescent COVID-19 samples.

Trimming took 0 bases from V and 1 from J, leaving 12 bases between them. The CDR3 loop spans 16 amino acids. Germline values: CDR1 LGHNA, CDR2 YNFKEQ. Seattle's enrolled individuals joined amid active infection and were then monitored longitudinally. As handled by the study authors: Reference gene primer amplification gave nucleated cell count estimates. TCRdb keeps only in-frame clones here, not all; method: immunoSEQ multiplex PCR. The DNA gave D and trimming, while V, J and clone size come from that table. The sample shows roughly 100,000 clones, about nine tenths of them seen only once. The TCR comes from a woman between 50 and 59 years old with COVID-19, enrolled during active disease. This chain links TRBV4-2 with TRBJ1-1; D is possibly TRBD1 (6 bases). Sequencing used peripheral blood. CDR3 in amino acids: CASSQERTRGNTEAFF. The CDR3 nucleotides are TGTGCCAGCAGCCAAGAAAGGACCAGGGGGAACACTGAAGCTTTCTTT.